Below are 20 T cell receptor beta chains sequenced from a single sample in a study of T-cell memory formation after mild COVID-19. TCRdb re-analysed the 5' RACE reads in MiXCR, keeping a single row per CDR3 protein. The table lists about 240,000 distinct CDR3 sequences, over 9% of them singletons, with 22% in the top ten. The specimen sequenced was PBMCs or a T cell subset sorted from them (not recorded which). Source of these receptors: a man aged 18 to 29 who had mild COVID-19 (a few samples of this study predate the infection). Cell type and time point are not known.

This clonotype appeared a few times. J is TRBJ2-2 and V is TRBV6-5; the D gene is possibly TRBD1 (6 bases). CDR1 is MNHEY, CDR2 SVGAGI, per germline. Trimming left V 6 bases short and J 1 base short, with 9 bases between. This CDR3 is built from 14 residues. CDR3 coding DNA: TGTGCCAGCAGCAACAGGGAGAACACCGGGGAGCTGTTTTTT. Translating gives CASSNRENTGELFF.

At least ten counts were recorded for this clonotype. V usage is TRBV2 and J usage is TRBJ2-7; D is ambiguous. This CDR3 has 12 residues. Deletions cut 8 bases from V and 6 bases from J, with 14 bases between. Germline V gene sequence: CDR1 SNHLY, CDR2 FYNNEI. In nucleotides, the CDR3 is TGTGCCAGCGGGTACAGTCGCGCCGAGCAGTACGTC. It translates to CASGYSRAEQYV.

This clonotype was observed a handful of times. The chain has TRBV7-8 and TRBJ2-3; maybe TRBD1 (6 bases). Germline-derived CDR1 and CDR2 are SGHVS and FQNEAQ. This CDR3 contains 16 residues. Trimming pared 4 bases from V and 0 bases from J, leaving 14 bases between. The CDR3 here is CASSSLRGLSTDTQYF. The CDR3 coding sequence is TGTGCCAGCAGCTCCCTGAGGGGGTTGAGCACAGATACGCAGTATTTT.

The gene calls are TRBV5-1 and TRBJ2-1, with 7 bases identical to TRBD2. The CDR3 runs 19 residues. V lost 2 bases and J lost 5; bases outside the gene matches: 19. Germline assignment: CDR1 SGHRS and CDR2 YFSETQ. The CDR3 DNA sequence: TGCGCCAGCAGCTTCATGCCCTCTCCAGCGGGGTACGGTAACAATGAGCAGTTCTTC. Encoded protein: CASSFMPSPAGYGNNEQFF.

V usage is TRBV20-1 and J usage is TRBJ2-2; D not certain. Germline loops: CDR1 DFQATT, CDR2 SNEGSKA (reference sequence). This CDR3 is 14 amino acids long. V was shortened by 3 bases and J by 1 base, with 9 bases between the two germline ends. CDR3 in DNA: TGCAGTGCTAGTCGGCTAGTGAACACCGGGGAGCTGTTTTTT. It yields the protein CSASRLVNTGELFF.

This clonotype appeared a few times. The J gene is TRBJ2-5, the V gene TRBV12-3 or TRBV12-4; D may be TRBD1 or TRBD2 (5 bases each). V shed 5 bases and J shed 2 bases, with 12 bases lying between them. The CDR3 totals 14 residues. The DNA of the CDR3 is TGTGCCAGCAGTCCTTTGGGGGTACAAGAGACCCAGTACTTC. It yields the protein CASSPLGVQETQYF.

This clonotype showed up just a few times. The gene calls are TRBV20-1 and TRBJ2-1; no clear D. The CDR3 contains 12 residues. With 1 base removed from V and 4 bases from J, the gap between germline ends came to 5 bases. Germline V lookup: CDR1 DFQATT, CDR2 SNEGSKA (reference sequence). In nucleotides, the CDR3 is TGCAGTGCTAGAGGACGTTACAATGAGCAGTTCTTC. Protein: CSARGRYNEQFF.

This clonotype was counted only a few times. V usage is TRBV7-9 and J usage is TRBJ2-3; D might be TRBD1 or TRBD2, each matching 5 bases. V was clipped by 4 bases and J by 4 bases, with 12 bases between them. This CDR3 is 14 amino acids long. Germline CDR1 SEHNR, CDR2 FQNEAQ (reference sequence). CDR3 in amino acids: CASSYRGLADTQYF. The CDR3 DNA sequence: TGTGCCAGCAGCTACCGGGGCCTGGCAGATACGCAGTATTTT. Together with reference TRBV7-9 and TRBJ2-3, the CDR3 gives the full variable domain: DTGVSQNPRHKITKRGQNVTFRCDPISEHNRLYWYRQTLGQGPEFLTYFQNEAQLEKSRLLSDRFSAERPKGSFSTLEIQRTEQGDSAMYLCASSYRGLADTQYFGPGTRLTVL.

In its sample, this clonotype was seen a few times. The chain couples TRBV5-1 to TRBJ2-7, with 9 nucleotides matching TRBD2. CDR3 length: 15 residues. Germline V CDR1 and CDR2: SGHRS, YFSETQ. Losses at the gene ends were 0 bases for V and 4 bases for J; bases not matched to a gene: 5. This chain's CDR3 is CASSLVSGGNYEQYV. DNA for the CDR3: TGCGCCAGCAGCTTGGTTAGCGGGGGAAATTACGAGCAGTACGTC.

The chain carries TRBV10-3 and TRBJ2-3; TRBD2 matches at 8 bases. V dropped 10 bases and J dropped 3; count of bases not matched to a gene: 12. In germline, CDR1 is ENHRY, CDR2 SYGVKD. This CDR3 region has 15 residues. This CDR3 reads CATRGGAVGTDTQYF. The CDR3 DNA reads as TGTGCCACCCGGGGGGGGGCTGTCGGGACAGATACGCAGTATTTT.

This clonotype has a handful of counts. This chain uses TRBV20-1 with TRBJ1-4, with a tentative D call TRBD1 (6 bases). The length of the CDR3 is 13 residues. Trimming removed 1 base from V and 7 bases from J, with 10 bases in between. Germline lookup yields CDR1 DFQATT and CDR2 SNEGSKA (reference sequence). This chain's CDR3 is CSARAGAIEKLFF. CDR3 coding DNA: TGCAGTGCTAGAGCAGGGGCGATTGAAAAACTGTTTTTT.

This clonotype showed up just a few times. This rearrangement joins TRBV28 to TRBJ2-5; D call uncertain. The germline V gene encodes CDR1 MDHEN and CDR2 SYDVKM. The CDR3 is 16 amino acids. Trimming stripped 6 bases from V and 7 bases from J, with 24 bases between. This CDR3 is CASSPDDGKSSGTQYF. CDR3 bases: TGTGCCAGCAGCCCGGATGACGGAAAGAGCTCTGGGACCCAGTACTTC.

This clonotype was seen a few times. V is TRBV7-9 and J is TRBJ2-3; D unresolved. This CDR3 is built from 15 residues. The germline CDR1 and CDR2 sequences are SEHNR and FQNEAQ (reference sequence). V was shortened by 8 bases and J by 2 bases, with 17 bases between the two germline ends. The CDR3 loop is CASHISMDFTDTQYF. CDR3 in DNA: TGTGCCAGCCATATTAGCATGGATTTCACAGATACGCAGTATTTT.

The chain joins TRBV9 to TRBJ2-7; a weak D match, TRBD1 (5 bases). With 6 bases removed from V and 9 bases from J, the gap between germline ends came to 13 bases. Germline CDR1 is SGDLS and CDR2 is YYNGEE. This CDR3 contains 11 residues. The chain's CDR3 is CASMEGVRQYF. CDR3 in DNA: TGTGCCAGCATGGAAGGGGTGAGGCAGTACTTC.

This clonotype turned up a few times. The chain employs TRBV19 and TRBJ2-7, with 10 bases identical to TRBD1. This CDR3 comprises 15 residues. CDR1 and CDR2 (germline): LNHDA, SQIVND (reference sequence). The ends lost 4 bases at V and 2 bases at J; junction bases unmatched: 5. The chain's CDR3 is CASSRTGTGAYEQYF. As DNA, the CDR3 is TGTGCCAGTAGTAGGACCGGGACAGGGGCCTACGAGCAGTACTTC.

This clonotype was counted a few times. This sequence joins TRBV5-1 and TRBJ2-2, with D maybe TRBD2 (6 bases). The ends were cut back, 6 bases at V and 2 bases at J, with 14 bases in the middle. This CDR3 is built from 15 residues. In germline, CDR1 is SGHRS, CDR2 YFSETQ. The CDR3 DNA follows: TGCGCCAGCACTCGCGATAGCGGAAACACCGGGGAGCTGTTTTTT. Its protein product is CASTRDSGNTGELFF.

In this sample, this clonotype turned up a few times. The chain recombines TRBV4-2 with TRBJ1-5, with D possibly matching TRBD1 (6 bases). Per germline, CDR1 LGHNA and CDR2 YNFKEQ. This CDR3 is built from 15 residues. V was cut by 0 bases and J by 2 bases, with 8 bases left in between. The CDR3 DNA is TGTGCCAGCAGCCAAGATGGGGGGCGCAATCAGCCCCAGCATTTT. It encodes CASSQDGGRNQPQHF.

This clonotype was seen a few times. CDR3 bases: TGCGCCAGCAGCCAAGATCTGGGTGAGAGCTCCGGGAACACCATATATTTT. It codes for CASSQDLGESSGNTIYF. V gene TRBV4-3 combines with J gene TRBJ1-3; D call uncertain. V shed 0 bases and J shed 7 bases, with 19 bases lying between them. CDR1 and CDR2 from the germline V gene are LGHNA and YSLEER. The CDR3 runs to 17 residues.

This clonotype was observed a handful of times. The chain carries TRBV7-2 and TRBJ1-5; TRBD1 is a possible D gene (5 bases). The CDR3 consists of 14 residues. Germline CDR1 is SGHTA and CDR2 is FQGNSA. The V end lost 0 bases, the J end lost 3 bases, and 6 bases lay between the germline ends. CDR3: CASSLAGVNQPQHF. In DNA form, the CDR3 reads TGTGCCAGCAGCTTAGCAGGGGTCAATCAGCCCCAGCATTTT.

This clonotype showed up just a few times. This rearrangement joins TRBV19 to TRBJ1-5; D remains unclear. The CDR3 length is 13 residues. V was shortened by 5 bases and J by 3 bases, with 8 bases between the two germline ends. Germline CDR1 reads LNHDA; CDR2 reads SQIVND (reference sequence). The CDR3 reads CASSSHVNQPQHF. In nucleotides, the CDR3 is TGTGCCAGTAGTTCACACGTCAATCAGCCCCAGCATTTT. Drawing the rest from reference TRBV19 and TRBJ1-5, the complete variable domain is DGGITQSPKYLFRKEGQNVTLSCEQNLNHDAMYWYRQDPGQGLRLIYYSQIVNDFQKGDIAEGYSVSREKKESFPLTVTSAQKNPTAFYLCASSSHVNQPQHFGDGTRLSIL.